The entry below describes one T cell receptor beta chain. Its cognate antigen is unknown. The data originate from a study of shared clonotypes between healthy human individuals. Study conclusions and caveats: Relative to their counterparts shared across all four donors, non-shared clonotypes exhibited diminished generation probabilities. An effect of sequencing depth on clonotype sharing among donors was expected.

CD4+ cells underwent separation, giving CD45RA+ naive and CD45RA-negative memory subsets. Germline V lookup: CDR1 KGHSH, CDR2 LQKENI. The CDR3 is 14 residues long. Trimming took 1 base from V and 0 from J, leaving 4 bases between them. Genomic DNA per cell subset filled all wells of several immunoSEQ plates. Sequencing used immunoSEQ multiplex PCR; TCRdb keeps in-frame clones, though not all of them. The table has millions of clones, more than 80% seen once. The V call is TRBV18, the J call TRBJ1-3; no definite D call. This clonotype was obtained from a man between 18 and 29 years old in good health. Material for sequencing was naive CD4+ T cells sorted from blood. Specified subset: CD45RA+ positively selected. CDR3 nucleotide sequence: TGTGCCAGCTCACCACGGAGCTCTGGAAACACCATATATTTT. It encodes CASSPRSSGNTIYF.